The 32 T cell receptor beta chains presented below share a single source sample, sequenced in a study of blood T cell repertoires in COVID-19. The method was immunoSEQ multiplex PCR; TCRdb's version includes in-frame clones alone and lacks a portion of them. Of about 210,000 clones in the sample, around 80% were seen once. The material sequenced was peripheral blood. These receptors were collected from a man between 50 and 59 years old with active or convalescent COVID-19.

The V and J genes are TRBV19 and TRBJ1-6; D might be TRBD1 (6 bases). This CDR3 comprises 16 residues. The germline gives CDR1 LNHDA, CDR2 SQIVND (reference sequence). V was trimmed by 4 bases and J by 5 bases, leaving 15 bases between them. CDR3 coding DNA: TGTGCCAGTAGTAGCCCGCCGGGGGGGCATAATTCACCCCTCCACTTT. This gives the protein CASSSPPGGHNSPLHF.

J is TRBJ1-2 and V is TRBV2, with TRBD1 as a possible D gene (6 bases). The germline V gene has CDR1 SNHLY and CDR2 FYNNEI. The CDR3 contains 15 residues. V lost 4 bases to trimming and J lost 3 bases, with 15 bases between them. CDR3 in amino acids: CASSAQGTPYYGYTF. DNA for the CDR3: TGTGCCAGCAGTGCACAGGGTACTCCTTACTATGGCTACACCTTC.

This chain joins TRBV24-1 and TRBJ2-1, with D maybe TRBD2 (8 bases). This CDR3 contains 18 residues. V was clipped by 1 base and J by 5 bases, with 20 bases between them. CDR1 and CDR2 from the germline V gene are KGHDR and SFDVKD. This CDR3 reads CATSDLPHSGTADNEQFF. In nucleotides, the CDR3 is TGTGCCACCAGTGATTTACCCCATAGCGGGACAGCAGACAATGAGCAGTTCTTC.

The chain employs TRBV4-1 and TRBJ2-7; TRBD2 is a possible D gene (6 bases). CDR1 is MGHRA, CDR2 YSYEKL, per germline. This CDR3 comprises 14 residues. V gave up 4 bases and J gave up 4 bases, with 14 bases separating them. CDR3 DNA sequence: TGCGCCAGCAGCCCGAGCCCGGAGGGTTACGAGCAGTACTTC. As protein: CASSPSPEGYEQYF.

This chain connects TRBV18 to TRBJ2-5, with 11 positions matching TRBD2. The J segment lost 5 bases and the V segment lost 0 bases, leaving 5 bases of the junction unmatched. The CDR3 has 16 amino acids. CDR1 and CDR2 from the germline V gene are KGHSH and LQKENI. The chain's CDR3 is CASSPPASSGRETQYF. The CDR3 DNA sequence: TGTGCCAGCTCACCACCGGCATCTAGCGGGAGGGAGACCCAGTACTTC.

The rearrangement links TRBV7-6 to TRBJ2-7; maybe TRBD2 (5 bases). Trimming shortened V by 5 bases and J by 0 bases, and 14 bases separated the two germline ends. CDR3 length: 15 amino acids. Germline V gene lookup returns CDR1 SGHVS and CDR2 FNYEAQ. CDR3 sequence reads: CASSLGLPPSYEQYF. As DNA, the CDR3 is TGTGCCAGCAGCCTCGGACTTCCGCCCTCCTACGAGCAGTACTTC.

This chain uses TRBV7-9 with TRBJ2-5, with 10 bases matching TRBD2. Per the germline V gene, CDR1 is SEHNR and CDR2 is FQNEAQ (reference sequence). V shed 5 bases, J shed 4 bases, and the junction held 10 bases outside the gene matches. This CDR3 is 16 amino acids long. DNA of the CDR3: TGTGCCAGCAGCGGGATAGCGGGGGGCCTTATAGAGACCCAGTACTTC. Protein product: CASSGIAGGLIETQYF.

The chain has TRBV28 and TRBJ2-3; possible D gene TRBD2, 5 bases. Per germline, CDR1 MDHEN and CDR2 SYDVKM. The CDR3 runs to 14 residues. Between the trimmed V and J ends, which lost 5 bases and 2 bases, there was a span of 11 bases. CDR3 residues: CASSPGLYTDTQYF. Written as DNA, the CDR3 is TGTGCCAGCAGTCCCGGACTCTACACAGATACGCAGTATTTT.

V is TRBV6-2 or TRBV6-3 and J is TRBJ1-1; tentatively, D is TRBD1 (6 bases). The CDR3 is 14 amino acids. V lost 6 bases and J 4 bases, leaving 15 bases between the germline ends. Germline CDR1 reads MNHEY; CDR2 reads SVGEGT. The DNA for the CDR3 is TGTGCCAGCAGCTTACAGGGAAAGGGCACTGAAGCTTTCTTT. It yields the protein CASSLQGKGTEAFF.

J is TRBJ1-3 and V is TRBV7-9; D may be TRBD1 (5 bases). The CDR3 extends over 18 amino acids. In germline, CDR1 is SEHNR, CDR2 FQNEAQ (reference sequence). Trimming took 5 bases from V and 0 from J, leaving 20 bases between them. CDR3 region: CASSHISLADSSGNTIYF. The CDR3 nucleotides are TGTGCCAGCAGCCATATATCCCTGGCAGACAGCTCTGGAAACACCATATATTTT.

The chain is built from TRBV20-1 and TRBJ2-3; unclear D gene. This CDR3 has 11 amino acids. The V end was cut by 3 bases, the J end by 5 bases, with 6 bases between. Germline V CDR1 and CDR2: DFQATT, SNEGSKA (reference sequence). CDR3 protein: CSASVLDTQYF. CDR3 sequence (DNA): TGCAGTGCTAGTGTATTAGATACGCAGTATTTT.

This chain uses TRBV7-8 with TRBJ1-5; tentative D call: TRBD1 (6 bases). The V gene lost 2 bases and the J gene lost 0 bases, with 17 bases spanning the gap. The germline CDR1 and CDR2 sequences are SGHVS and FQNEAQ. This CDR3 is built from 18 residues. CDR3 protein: CASSLRFEGVYSNQPQHF. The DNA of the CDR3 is TGTGCCAGCAGCTTAAGGTTTGAGGGGGTCTATAGCAATCAGCCCCAGCATTTT. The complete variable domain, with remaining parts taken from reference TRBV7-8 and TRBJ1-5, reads GAGVSQSPRYKVAKRGQDVALRCDPISGHVSLFWYQQALGQGPEFLTYFQNEAQLDKSGLPSDRFFAERPEGSVSTLKIQRTQQEDSAVYLCASSLRFEGVYSNQPQHFGDGTRLSIL.

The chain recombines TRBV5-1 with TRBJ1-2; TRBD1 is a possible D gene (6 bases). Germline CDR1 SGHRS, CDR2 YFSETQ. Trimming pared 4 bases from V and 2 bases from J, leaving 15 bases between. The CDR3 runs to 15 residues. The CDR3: CASSLSPGANYGYTF. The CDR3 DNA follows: TGCGCCAGCAGCCTGTCACCAGGGGCCAACTATGGCTACACCTTC.

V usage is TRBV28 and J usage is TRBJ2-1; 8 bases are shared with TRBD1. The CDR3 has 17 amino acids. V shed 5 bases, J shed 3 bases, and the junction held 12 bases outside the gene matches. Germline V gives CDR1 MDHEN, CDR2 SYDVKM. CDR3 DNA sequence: TGTGCCAGCAGTACCCTAAGACCAGGACAGGGCTACAATGAGCAGTTCTTC. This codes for CASSTLRPGQGYNEQFF.

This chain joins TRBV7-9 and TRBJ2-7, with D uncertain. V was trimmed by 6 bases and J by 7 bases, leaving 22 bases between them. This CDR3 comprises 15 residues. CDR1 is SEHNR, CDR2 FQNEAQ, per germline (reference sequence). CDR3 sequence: CASSFDKSLAREQYF. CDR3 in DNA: TGTGCCAGCAGTTTCGACAAGAGCTTGGCACGGGAGCAGTACTTC. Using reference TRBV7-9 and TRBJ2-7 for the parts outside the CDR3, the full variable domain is DTGVSQNPRHKITKRGQNVTFRCDPISEHNRLYWYRQTLGQGPEFLTYFQNEAQLEKSRLLSDRFSAERPKGSFSTLEIQRTEQGDSAMYLCASSFDKSLAREQYFGPGTRLTVT.

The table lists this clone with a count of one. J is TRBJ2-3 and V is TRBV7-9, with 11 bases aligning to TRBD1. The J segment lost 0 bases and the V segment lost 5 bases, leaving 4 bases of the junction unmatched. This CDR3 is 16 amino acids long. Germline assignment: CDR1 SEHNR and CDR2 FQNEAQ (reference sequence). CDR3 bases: TGTGCCAGCAGCCCCGGACAGGGGGCAAGCACAGATACGCAGTATTTT. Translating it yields CASSPGQGASTDTQYF.

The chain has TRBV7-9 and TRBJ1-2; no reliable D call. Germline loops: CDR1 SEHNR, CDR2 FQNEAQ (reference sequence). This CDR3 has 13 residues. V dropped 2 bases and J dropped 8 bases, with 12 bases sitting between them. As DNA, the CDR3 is TGTGCCAGCAGCTTAAGGTCGGGCGGGGGCTACACCTTC. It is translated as CASSLRSGGGYTF.

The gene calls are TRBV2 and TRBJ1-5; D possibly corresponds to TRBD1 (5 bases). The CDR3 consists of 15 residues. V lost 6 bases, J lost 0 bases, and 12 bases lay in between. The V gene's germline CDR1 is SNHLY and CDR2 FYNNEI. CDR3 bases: TGTGCCAGCAGCCCTCGGGGGTATAGCAATCAGCCCCAGCATTTT. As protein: CASSPRGYSNQPQHF. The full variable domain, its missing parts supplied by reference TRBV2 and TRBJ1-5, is EPEVTQTPSHQVTQMGQEVILRCVPISNHLYFYWYRQILGQKVEFLVSFYNNEISEKSEIFDDQFSVERPDGSNFTLKIRSTKLEDSAMYFCASSPRGYSNQPQHFGDGTRLSIL.

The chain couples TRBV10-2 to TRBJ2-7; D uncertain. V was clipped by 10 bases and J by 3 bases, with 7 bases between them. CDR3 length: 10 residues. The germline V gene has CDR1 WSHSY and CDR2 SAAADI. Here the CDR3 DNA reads TGCGCCACCGCGGACTACGAGCAGTACTTC. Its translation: CATADYEQYF.

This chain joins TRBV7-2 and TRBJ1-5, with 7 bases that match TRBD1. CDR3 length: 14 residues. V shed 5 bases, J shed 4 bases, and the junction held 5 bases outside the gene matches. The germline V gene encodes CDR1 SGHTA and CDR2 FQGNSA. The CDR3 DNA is TGTGCCAGCAGCCGGGACAGCGGGAATCAGCCCCAGCATTTT. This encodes CASSRDSGNQPQHF.

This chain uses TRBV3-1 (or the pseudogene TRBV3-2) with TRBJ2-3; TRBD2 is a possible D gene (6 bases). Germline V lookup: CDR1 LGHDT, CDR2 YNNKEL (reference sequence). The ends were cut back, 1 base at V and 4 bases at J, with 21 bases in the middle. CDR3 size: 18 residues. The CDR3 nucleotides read TGTGCCAGCAGCCAAGGGTCGGATTATGCGGGGCTGGCAGATACGCAGTATTTT. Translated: CASSQGSDYAGLADTQYF.

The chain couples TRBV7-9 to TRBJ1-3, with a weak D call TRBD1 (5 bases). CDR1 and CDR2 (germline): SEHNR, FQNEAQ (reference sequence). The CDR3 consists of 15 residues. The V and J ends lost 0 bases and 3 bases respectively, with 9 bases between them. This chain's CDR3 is CASSLATGRGNTIYF. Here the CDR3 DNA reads TGTGCCAGCAGCTTAGCTACAGGTCGTGGAAACACCATATATTTT.

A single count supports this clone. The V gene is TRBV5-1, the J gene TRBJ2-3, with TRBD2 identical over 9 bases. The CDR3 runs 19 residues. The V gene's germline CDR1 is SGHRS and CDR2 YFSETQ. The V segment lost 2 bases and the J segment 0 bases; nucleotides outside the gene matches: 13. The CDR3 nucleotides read TGCGCCAGCAGCTTCCCCCCCTATGCTAGCGGGAAAAGCACAGATACGCAGTATTTT. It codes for CASSFPPYASGKSTDTQYF.

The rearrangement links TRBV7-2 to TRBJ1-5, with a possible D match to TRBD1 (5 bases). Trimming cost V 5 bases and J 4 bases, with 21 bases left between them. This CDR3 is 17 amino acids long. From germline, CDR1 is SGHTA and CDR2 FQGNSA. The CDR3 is CASSLQGGAAGNQPQHF. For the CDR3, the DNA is TGTGCCAGCAGCCTTCAAGGAGGGGCGGCTGGGAATCAGCCCCAGCATTTT.

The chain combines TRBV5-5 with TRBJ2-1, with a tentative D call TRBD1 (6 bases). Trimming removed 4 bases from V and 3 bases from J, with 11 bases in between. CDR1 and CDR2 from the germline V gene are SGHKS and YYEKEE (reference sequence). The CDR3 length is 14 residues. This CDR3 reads CASSRQDSYNEQFF. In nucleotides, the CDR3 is TGTGCCAGCAGCCGACAGGATAGCTACAATGAGCAGTTCTTC. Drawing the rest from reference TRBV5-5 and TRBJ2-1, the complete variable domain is DAGVTQSPTHLIKTRGQQVTLRCSPISGHKSVSWYQQVLGQGPQFIFQYYEKEERGRGNFPDRFSARQFPNYSSELNVNALLLGDSALYLCASSRQDSYNEQFFGPGTRLTVL.

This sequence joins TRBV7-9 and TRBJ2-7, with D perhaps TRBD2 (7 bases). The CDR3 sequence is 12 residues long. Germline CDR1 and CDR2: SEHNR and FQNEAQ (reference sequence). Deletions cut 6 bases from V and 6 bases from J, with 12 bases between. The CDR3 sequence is CASRGGGGEQYF. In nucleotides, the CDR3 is TGTGCCAGCAGGGGAGGGGGAGGCGAGCAGTACTTC.

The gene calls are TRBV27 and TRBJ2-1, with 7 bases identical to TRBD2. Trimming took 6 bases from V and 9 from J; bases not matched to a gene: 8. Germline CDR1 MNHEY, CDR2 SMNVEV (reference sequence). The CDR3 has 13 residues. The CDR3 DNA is TGTGCCAGCAGGACGTCGGGGGGTGTTGAGCAGTTCTTC. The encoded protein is CASRTSGGVEQFF.

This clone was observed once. The CDR3 region has the DNA TGTGCCAGCAGCCGTACAGGGGGCTATGCAGATACGCAGTATTTT. Protein sequence: CASSRTGGYADTQYF. V usage is TRBV7-3 and J usage is TRBJ2-3, with 9 bases lining up with TRBD1. The CDR3 has 15 amino acids. V trimming: 5 bases; J trimming: 4 bases; junction bases outside the gene matches: 7. Germline CDR1 and CDR2: SGHTA and FQGTGA.

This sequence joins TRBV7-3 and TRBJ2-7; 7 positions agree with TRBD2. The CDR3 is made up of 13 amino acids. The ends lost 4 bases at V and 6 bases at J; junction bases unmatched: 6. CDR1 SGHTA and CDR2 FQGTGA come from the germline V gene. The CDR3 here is CASSSRTSGEQYF. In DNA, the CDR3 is TGTGCCAGCAGCTCCCGGACTAGTGGCGAGCAGTACTTC.

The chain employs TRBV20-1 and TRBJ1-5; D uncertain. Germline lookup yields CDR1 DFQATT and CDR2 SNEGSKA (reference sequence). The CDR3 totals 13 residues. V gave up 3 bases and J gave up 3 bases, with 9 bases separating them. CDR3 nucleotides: TGCAGTGCTAGTGATGACAACAATCAGCCCCAGCATTTT. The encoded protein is CSASDDNNQPQHF.

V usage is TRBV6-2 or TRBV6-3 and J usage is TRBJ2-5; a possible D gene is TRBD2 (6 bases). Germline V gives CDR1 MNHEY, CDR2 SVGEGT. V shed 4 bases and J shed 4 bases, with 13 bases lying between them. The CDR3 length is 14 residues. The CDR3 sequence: CASSFSGEGETQYF. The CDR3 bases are TGTGCCAGCAGTTTTAGCGGTGAGGGAGAGACCCAGTACTTC.

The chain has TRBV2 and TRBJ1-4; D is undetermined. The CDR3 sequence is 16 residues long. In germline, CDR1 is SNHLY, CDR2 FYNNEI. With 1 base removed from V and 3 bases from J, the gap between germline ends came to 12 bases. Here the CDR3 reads CASSEGPRGANEKLFF. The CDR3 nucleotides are TGTGCCAGCAGTGAAGGCCCGCGGGGAGCTAATGAAAAACTGTTTTTT.